This T cell receptor (beta chain) comes out of a study of cytomegalovirus exposure and HLA in healthy donors (dated by TCRdb to 2017 to 2019). For context, the study as a whole: An earlier analysis of several hundred of the donors reported about 300 Gb of sequence data and 100 million to 120 million unique TCR beta sequences obtained from some 200 million T cells. About 310 gigabases of sequencing data and 70 million to 85 million unique TCR sequences were included in an early release covering about 700 HLA-typed donors. Of the 350 to 450 genotyped donors, 65% to 90% fell in the genetic ancestry cluster associated with self-reported Caucasian donors. The aim of the study was to test whether cataloging public T cell receptors could identify signatures of past pathogen exposure. The study profiled the T cell repertoires of some 610 subjects by immunosequencing and related them to cytomegalovirus serostatus. Besides the first cohort of roughly 700 subjects, a separate validation cohort made up of 120 different subjects was used. To predict cytomegalovirus infection status, the study brought together high-throughput TCR immunosequencing, statistical association of individual TCRs with disease status, and machine learning. In a later analysis, previously published TCR beta repertoires from 500 to 750 donors were re-analyzed and high-resolution HLA genotyping was added so that TCR occurrence patterns could be studied. Rather than using new phenotypic data, the later analysis identified candidate immune exposures from TCR beta sequences and from how often those sequences occurred across donors. To decide whether each TCR beta V gene segment behaved as functional or pseudogenic, an earlier analysis of nearly 600 of the donors relied on high-throughput TCR beta sequencing. Alongside the repertoire data, information on donor age, sex, ethnicity and CMV serostatus was compiled. In a later genetic analysis, genome-wide SNP genotypes for about three fifths of the roughly 670 donors were used, and that subset was treated as a discovery cohort. All discovery cohort repertoires had been generated on a single sequencing platform. HLA typing covered class I and class II loci at four-digit resolution. Typing coverage differed by locus: A, B, C, DRB1 and DQB1 were typed in about 629-630 donors, DQA1 in approximately 520, DPA1 in around 600, and DPB1 in just under 490. Roughly five DR-DQ haplotypes were handled as single units for association and clustering, since linkage in the cohort was strong. Among about 390 genotyped donors of the cohort, an average of approximately 240,000 unique TCR beta nucleotide sequences were sequenced per donor, around a sixth of them non-productive. The research as a whole found: The presence/absence analyses assumed that sequencing depth was roughly uniform across donors, and that assumption may not be true. In a later analysis, over 15,000 TCR beta sequences were associated with specific HLA alleles at a false discovery rate of 0.05. The cohort was sequenced for TCR beta chains only, and without alpha or paired-chain data the features that could be detected were limited. A later analysis found that HLA-associated TCR beta chains were more clonally expanded and had lower generation probabilities than equally common non-associated chains. A cluster of highly shared sequence variants was judged likely to represent a technical artifact of the sequencing pipeline. A total of 164 TCR beta chains were listed by the study as associated with cytomegalovirus. A later genetic analysis associated a missense DCLRE1C variant with V-gene and J-gene trimming of TCR beta chains, and an independent cohort replicated the association. According to a later analysis, parvovirus B19, influenza, CMV and Epstein-Barr virus appeared linked to several top co-occurrence clusters. The classifier was reported to diagnose cytomegalovirus status with high specificity and sensitivity in both the original and validation cohorts. It was suggested by the authors that the approach could potentially be generalized to other disease states and immunological phenotypes. Immune exposure information for the cohort was limited to CMV serostatus. Approximately 16 rarely observed V segments, including chromosome 9 orphons, were excluded from the earlier analysis of just under 600 of the donors because counts were too low. A later genetic analysis reported fewer N-insertions in productive TCRs among donors in an Asian-associated ancestry cluster than the 666-donor mean. Broadly in line with IMGT annotations, most TCR beta V segments showed up in productive rearrangements about 87% or about 30% of the time in an earlier analysis of several hundred of the donors. Most TCR sequences were seen in very few donors, while some public TCRs were found in many individuals. A later analysis found that most CMV-associated TCR beta chains appeared HLA-restricted, with HLA associations seemingly driven largely by CMV exposure. A later analysis found that TCR association rates varied across HLA loci, with DRB1 alleles showing the most associated TCRs and HLA-C alleles the fewest. A further reported finding was that TCR beta sequences accurately predicted the HLA-A and HLA-B alleles for most subjects in the first cohort. Assigning TCR associations to individual alleles was difficult when HLA alleles, especially DR and DQ, strongly co-occurred. HLA typing was unavailable for some donors at each locus, so association tests used only the typed subset. Linkage disequilibrium might explain the correlated functional status among segregating V segments, but an unknown experimental factor could not be excluded. In vitro tests confirmed that a few of the cytomegalovirus-associated TCR beta chains recognize cytomegalovirus antigens. Some IMGT-functional V segments, including TRBV6-2 and TRBV6-3, could not be distinguished by the 87-base-pair reads and were therefore excluded.

Comments on this clone: Its antigen remains unidentified. Base qualities are not recorded, but no much larger clone differs from it by a single base.

Including the terminal cysteine and phenylalanine, the CDR3 comprises 15 residues. Of the read, only the CDR3 DNA is kept; its 45 bases are in frame from base 1. Sequences SGHRS (CDR1) and YFSETQ (CDR2) are obtained from the germline V gene. Cut back by 0 bases and 1 base, the V and J ends lie 10 bases apart. The library was produced with the immunoSEQ multiplex PCR assay. For the multiplex PCR, a mixture combining 60 forward primers for TCR Vbeta segments and 13 reverse primers for TCR Jbeta segments was used. The CDR3 region of rearranged TCR beta genes was amplified from genomic DNA by a multiplex PCR assay. On the Illumina HiSeq System, the amplified TCR beta libraries were sequenced as 87-base-pair reads. The original pipeline was this. A later analysis counted 75 million to 100 million unique TCR beta chains across the 650 to 700 repertoires, and some 11 million of these chains were shared by at least two donors. Raw reads were error-corrected and collapsed into unique sequences by a nearest-neighbor algorithm in which closely related sequences were merged to remove PCR and sequencing errors. Alignment of CDR3 sequences to IMGT reference sequences was used to assign V, D and J gene segments. For a sequence to be retained, a match of at least six nucleotides to both a V gene segment and a J gene segment was required. A rearrangement was called productive if the CDR3 had no stop codons and remained in frame with V and J, and every other rearrangement was called non-productive. CDR3 was defined according to IMGT convention as the region running from the second conserved V-encoded cysteine to the conserved J-encoded phenylalanine. In an earlier analysis of 550 to 650 of the donors, sequences lacking an unambiguous match to a single V gene segment were excluded. In an earlier analysis of approximately 610 of the donors, V segments were called functional above 56.7% productive rearrangements and were called segregating when the between-donor standard deviation exceeded 5%. A statistical classification framework was developed to diagnose cytomegalovirus status using the catalog of TCR beta chain sequences. In a later analysis, TCR nucleotide sequences were compared against IMGT/GENE-DB human TR gene sequences so that V and J genes could be assigned. A later analysis assigned CDR3 sequences and most-parsimonious VDJ recombination scenarios with the TCRdist pipeline. A later analysis defined each TCR beta chain by its CDR3 amino acid sequence plus V-gene family, and excluded reads lacking a unique V-gene family. In a later analysis, 550 to 650 highly shared, low-generation-probability nucleotide sequences were removed to address suspected cross-contamination and a sequencing artifact. In a later analysis, a clonal expansion index for each public chain was calculated from normalized within-repertoire ranks of inferred template counts. A later analysis computed generation probabilities with a VDJ recombination model fitted to out-of-frame rearrangements, and checked the results against IGoR. Hypergeometric tests were used in a later analysis to score TCR-TCR, TCR-HLA and TCR-CMV co-occurrence, with a repertoire-size bias correction applied to the TCR pairs. In a later analysis, false discovery rates were estimated by permuting HLA or CMV assignments 20 times. In a later analysis, co-occurring TCRs were grouped with DBSCAN, and TCRdist sequence similarity was added when clustering was performed within HLA-allele-positive subsets. Co-occurrence clustering excluded repertoires with fewer than 30,000 or more than 120,000 public chains, plus five with anomalous nucleotide sharing. Entries here come from immuneACCESS through TCRdb and include only in-frame sequences with V and J called. Some clones fail to appear in such tables; in the studies checked, an unresolved V gene covers under half of the shortfall, and the cause of the remainder is unknown. Clone size and the V and J calls come from that table; the DNA yielded D and trimming. This sample holds approximately 130,000 clones; 75% to 90% were observed only once. About 6.7% of the sample comes from the top ten.

The cohort consisted of 650 to 700 healthy bone marrow donors. All cohort members were sampled while nominally healthy, although unrecorded immune exposures were likely present. The donor was CMV seropositive and belonged to the group of 250 to 350 seropositive cohort members. Every donor gave a peripheral blood sample, and the peripheral blood mononuclear cells from that sample were used for TCR beta sequencing. Genomic DNA was extracted from the blood cell samples with the Qiagen DNeasy Blood Extraction Kit. Sequenced sample: PBMCs. This receptor was identified in a woman aged 25-40 years in good health and CMV-seropositive. Recombination joined TRBV5-1 with TRBJ1-1, with a tentative D gene TRBD1 over 5 matching bases. The CDR3 protein is CASSLEGHSNTEAFF. The DNA sequence is given as TGCGCCAGCAGCTTGGAGGGGCACTCGAACACTGAAGCTTTCTTT.